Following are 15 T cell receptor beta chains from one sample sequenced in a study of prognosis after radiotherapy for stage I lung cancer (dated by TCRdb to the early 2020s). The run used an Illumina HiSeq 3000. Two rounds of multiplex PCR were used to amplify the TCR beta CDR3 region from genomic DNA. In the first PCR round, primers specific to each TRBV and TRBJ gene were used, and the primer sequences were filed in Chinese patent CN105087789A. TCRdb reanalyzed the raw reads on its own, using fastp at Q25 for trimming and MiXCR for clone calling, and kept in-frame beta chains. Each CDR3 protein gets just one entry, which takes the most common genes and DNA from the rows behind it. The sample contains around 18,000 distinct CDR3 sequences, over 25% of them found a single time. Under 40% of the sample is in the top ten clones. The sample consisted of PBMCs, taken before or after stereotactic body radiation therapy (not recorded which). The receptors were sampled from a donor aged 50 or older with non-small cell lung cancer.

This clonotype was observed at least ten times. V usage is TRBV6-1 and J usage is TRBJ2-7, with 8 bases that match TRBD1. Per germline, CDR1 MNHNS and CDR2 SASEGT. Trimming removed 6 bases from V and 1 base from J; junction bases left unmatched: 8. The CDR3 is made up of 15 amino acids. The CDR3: CASRSDRDPSYEQYF. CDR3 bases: TGTGCCAGCAGATCGGACAGGGACCCATCCTACGAGCAGTACTTC.

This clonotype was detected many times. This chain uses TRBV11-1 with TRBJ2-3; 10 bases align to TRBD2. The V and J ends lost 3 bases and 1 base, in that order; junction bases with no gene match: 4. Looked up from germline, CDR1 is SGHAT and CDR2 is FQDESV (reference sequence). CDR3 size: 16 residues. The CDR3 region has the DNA TGTGCCAGCAGCTTGGAGGGGACTAGCGGCACAGATACGCAGTATTTT. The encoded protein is CASSLEGTSGTDTQYF.

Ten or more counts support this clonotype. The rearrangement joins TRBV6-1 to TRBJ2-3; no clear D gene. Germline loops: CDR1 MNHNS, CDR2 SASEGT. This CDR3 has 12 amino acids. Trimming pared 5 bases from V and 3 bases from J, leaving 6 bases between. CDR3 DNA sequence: TGTGCCAGCAGTACCCGGACAGATACGCAGTATTTT. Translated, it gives CASSTRTDTQYF.

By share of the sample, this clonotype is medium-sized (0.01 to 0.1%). Here the CDR3 reads CASSLAGGGSSGNTIYF. CDR3 nucleotides: TGTGCCAGCAGCTTAGCGGGTGGCGGAAGCTCTGGAAACACCATATATTTT. The chain links TRBV11-2 to TRBJ1-3, with D hard to call. Looked up from germline, CDR1 is SGHAT and CDR2 is FQNNGV. The CDR3 is 17 amino acids. Trimming left V 1 base short and J 0 bases short, with 13 bases between.

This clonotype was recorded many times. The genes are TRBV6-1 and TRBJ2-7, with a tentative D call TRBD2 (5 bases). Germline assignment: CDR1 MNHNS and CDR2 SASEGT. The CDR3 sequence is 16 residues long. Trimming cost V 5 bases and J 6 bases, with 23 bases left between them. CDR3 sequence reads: CASSYDEVGVGGEQYF. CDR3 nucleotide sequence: TGTGCCAGCAGTTACGACGAGGTCGGGGTGGGTGGCGAGCAGTACTTC.

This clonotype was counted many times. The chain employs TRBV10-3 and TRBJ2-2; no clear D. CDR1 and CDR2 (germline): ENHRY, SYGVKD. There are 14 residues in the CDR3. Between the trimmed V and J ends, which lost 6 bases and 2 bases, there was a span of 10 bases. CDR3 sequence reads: CAISPEINTGELFF. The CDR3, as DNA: TGTGCCATCAGCCCCGAGATAAACACCGGGGAGCTGTTTTTT.

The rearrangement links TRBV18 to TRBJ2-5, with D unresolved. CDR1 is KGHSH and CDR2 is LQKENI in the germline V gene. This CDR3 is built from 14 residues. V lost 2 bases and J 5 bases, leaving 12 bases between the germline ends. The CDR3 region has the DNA TGTGCCAGCTCACCAGTACTTGCCCGGGAGACCCAGTACTTC. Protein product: CASSPVLARETQYF.

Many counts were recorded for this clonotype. In DNA, the CDR3 is TGCGCCAGCAGCTTGAAGGAGGGAGAGACCCAGTACTTC. Translated: CASSLKEGETQYF. V gene TRBV5-1 combines with J gene TRBJ2-5; D is possibly TRBD2 (6 bases). The germline V and J ends were trimmed by 1 base and 4 bases, with 8 bases remaining between them. Per the germline V gene, CDR1 is SGHRS and CDR2 is YFSETQ. The CDR3 covers 13 residues.

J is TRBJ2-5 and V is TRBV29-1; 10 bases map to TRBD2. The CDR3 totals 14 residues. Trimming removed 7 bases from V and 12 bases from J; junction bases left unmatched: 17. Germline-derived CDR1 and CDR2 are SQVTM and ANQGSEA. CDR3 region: CSAPLAGVGENKYF. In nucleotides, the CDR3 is TGCAGCGCCCCTCTAGCGGGAGTTGGAGAGAACAAGTACTTC.

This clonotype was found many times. The CDR3 DNA reads as TGTGCCAGCAGTCCAGTAGCGTGGACTAGCACAGATACGCAGTATTTT. Protein product: CASSPVAWTSTDTQYF. The V call is TRBV28, the J call TRBJ2-3, with a possible D match to TRBD2 (5 bases). Trimming stripped 5 bases from V and 0 bases from J, with 15 bases between. CDR3 length: 16 amino acids. Germline V gene data show CDR1 as MDHEN and CDR2 as SYDVKM.

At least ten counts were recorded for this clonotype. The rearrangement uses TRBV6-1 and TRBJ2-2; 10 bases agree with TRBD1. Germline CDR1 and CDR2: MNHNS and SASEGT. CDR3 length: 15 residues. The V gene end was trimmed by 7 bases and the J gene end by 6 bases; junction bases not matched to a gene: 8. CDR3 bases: TGTGCCAGCACTCCGGGACAGGGGTTCGCCGGGGAGCTGTTTTTT. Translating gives CASTPGQGFAGELFF.

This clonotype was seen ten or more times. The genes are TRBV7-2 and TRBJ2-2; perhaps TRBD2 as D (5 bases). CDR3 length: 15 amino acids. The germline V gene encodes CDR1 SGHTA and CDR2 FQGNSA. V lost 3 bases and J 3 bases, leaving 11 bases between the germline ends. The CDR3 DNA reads TGTGCCAGCAGCTTTCTGCGGGTCCACACCGGGGAGCTGTTTTTT. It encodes CASSFLRVHTGELFF.

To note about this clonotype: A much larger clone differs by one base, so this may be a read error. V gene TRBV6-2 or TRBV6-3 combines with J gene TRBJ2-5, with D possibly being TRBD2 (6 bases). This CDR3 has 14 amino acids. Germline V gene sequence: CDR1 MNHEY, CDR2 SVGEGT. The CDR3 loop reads CASSPLVGRENQYF. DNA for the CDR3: TGTGCCAGCAGCCCCTTAGTCGGGAGAGAGAACCAGTACTTC.

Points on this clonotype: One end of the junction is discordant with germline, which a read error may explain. The CDR3 loop reads CASRGTKQGYNYVYTF. The CDR3 DNA follows: TGTGCCAGCAGAGGCACAAAGCAGGGTTACAACTATGTCTACACCTTC. The J gene is TRBJ1-2, the V gene TRBV6-1; tentatively, D is TRBD1 (5 bases). This CDR3 spans 16 amino acids. Germline lookup yields CDR1 MNHNS and CDR2 SASEGT.

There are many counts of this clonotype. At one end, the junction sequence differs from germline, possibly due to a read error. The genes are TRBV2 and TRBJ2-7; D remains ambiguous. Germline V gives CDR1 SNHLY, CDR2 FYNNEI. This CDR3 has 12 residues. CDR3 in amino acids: CASSEARNSGFF. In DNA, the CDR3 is TGTGCCAGCAGTGAAGCGCGCAATTCAGGTTTCTTC.